The rows below give T cell receptor beta chains drawn from one sample of a study of PD-L1 blockade in urothelial cancer. The repertoire was sequenced with immunoSEQ multiplex PCR; TCRdb's copy has only in-frame clones and lacks some. The repertoire holds about 57,000 clones, with roughly 86% as singletons. The sample here was PBMCs, taken around atezolizumab (anti-PD-L1) treatment. The source is a man aged 45-65 years with urothelial cancer. Both conserved end residues are part of each CDR3. A D gene is named only where the DNA matches it firmly. The size field is filled for only some rows; it gives once, few, many or a size class.

TRBV7-3	TRBJ2-1	once	TRBD2	CASSLESGVWDEQFF	TGTGCCAGCAGCTTGGAAAGCGGGGTGTGGGATGAGCAGTTCTTC
TRBV4-2	TRBJ2-7	once	.	CASSPAWGRNSYEQYF	TGTGCCAGCAGCCCCGCTTGGGGGCGGAACTCCTACGAGCAGTACTTC
TRBV7-9	TRBJ2-7	.	TRBD2	CASSTGGGNNEQYF	TGTGCCAGCAGCACTGGGGGGGGGAATAACGAGCAGTACTTC
TRBV18	TRBJ1-5	.	.	CASSPLKGNQPQHF	TGTGCCAGCTCACCACTAAAGGGGAATCAGCCCCAGCATTTT
TRBV29-1	TRBJ2-7	.	TRBD1	CSGTGVGYEQYF	TGCAGCGGCACAGGGGTGGGCTACGAGCAGTACTTC
TRBV14	TRBJ2-1	.	TRBD1	CASSPGTGGSEQFF	TGTGCCAGCAGCCCTGGGACAGGGGGGTCTGAGCAGTTCTTC
TRBV7-9	TRBJ1-1	.	.	CASSLAGAQNTEAFF	TGTGCCAGCAGCTTGGCAGGGGCCCAGAACACTGAAGCTTTCTTT
TRBV7-6	TRBJ1-1	.	.	CASSLGPETEAFF	TGTGCCAGCAGCTTGGGGCCCGAGACTGAAGCTTTCTTT
TRBV6-6	TRBJ2-1	once	TRBD2	CASRGLAGTNEQFF	TGTGCCAGCAGAGGACTAGCGGGAACAAATGAGCAGTTCTTC
TRBV19	TRBJ1-3	once	.	CASSNYATGPGNTIYF	TGTGCCAGTAGTAATTACGCGACAGGCCCTGGAAACACCATATATTTT
TRBV28	TRBJ1-6	few	.	CASSLYGVGDSPLHF	TGTGCCAGCAGTTTATATGGGGTAGGGGATTCACCCCTCCACTTT
TRBV14	TRBJ2-5	once	.	CASSQVRQEETQYF	TGTGCCAGCAGCCAAGTCCGCCAGGAAGAGACCCAGTACTTC
TRBV5-8	TRBJ2-1	few	TRBD1	CASRPDRAYNEQFF	TGTGCCAGCAGGCCGGACAGGGCATACAATGAGCAGTTCTTC
TRBV7-7	TRBJ2-5	.	.	CASSSAQGLLETQYF	TGTGCTAGCAGCTCAGCACAGGGTTTGTTGGAGACCCAGTACTTC
TRBV18	TRBJ2-1	.	.	CASSPGGGSSYNEQFF	TGTGCCAGCTCACCAGGCGGCGGTAGCTCCTACAATGAGCAGTTCTTC
TRBV11-3	TRBJ2-2	.	TRBD2	CASSLVAGGNTGELFF	TGTGCCAGCAGCTTAGTAGCGGGAGGAAACACCGGGGAGCTGTTTTTT
TRBV11-2	TRBJ2-2	.	TRBD2	CASRALAGNTGELFF	TGTGCCAGCAGAGCTCTAGCGGGGAACACCGGGGAGCTGTTTTTT
TRBV6-5	TRBJ1-6	.	TRBD1	CASRGTGGAGSPLHF	TGTGCCAGCAGGGGAACAGGGGGGGCAGGTTCACCCCTCCACTTT
TRBV30	TRBJ2-3	.	TRBD1	CASATGTNTQYF	TGTGCCTCCGCGACAGGGACGAATACGCAGTATTTT
TRBV5-1	TRBJ1-6	.	.	CASSLGGMGNSPLHF	TGCGCCAGCAGCTTGGGCGGGATGGGTAATTCACCCCTCCACTTT
TRBV5-6	TRBJ2-5	.	.	CASSLGTAKETQYF	TGTGCCAGCAGCTTGGGGACAGCAAAAGAGACCCAGTACTTC
TRBV5-6	TRBJ2-7	.	TRBD1	CASSHGTGSYEQYF	TGTGCCAGCAGCCATGGGACAGGCTCCTACGAGCAGTACTTC
TRBV6-1	TRBJ2-7	.	.	CATMDRNIYEQYF	TGTGCCACCATGGACAGAAACATATACGAGCAGTACTTC
TRBV21-1	TRBJ1-1	.	.	CASSKAPLGYAGLVGEYTEAFF	TGTGCCAGCAGCAAAGCGCCTCTTGGGTACGCAGGGTTAGTTGGCGAGTACACTGAAGCTTTCTTT
TRBV2	TRBJ1-6	.	TRBD1	CASREGQGNNSPLHF	TGTGCCAGCAGGGAGGGACAGGGAAACAATTCACCCCTCCACTTT
TRBV5-5	TRBJ1-1	once	.	CASNYAAGSRGTEAFF	TGTGCCAGCAATTACGCGGCAGGATCTAGGGGCACTGAAGCTTTCTTT
TRBV7-8	TRBJ2-1	once	.	CASSPRGTTRDNEQFF	TGTGCCAGCAGCCCACGGGGCACGACTAGAGATAATGAGCAGTTCTTC
TRBV9	TRBJ1-4	.	.	CASSVFGGTNEKLFF	TGTGCCAGCAGCGTATTTGGGGGGACTAATGAAAAACTGTTTTTT
TRBV5-1	TRBJ2-1	once	TRBD2	CASSSMFLAGISSYNEQFF	TGCGCCAGCAGCTCCATGTTTCTAGCGGGAATAAGCTCCTACAATGAGCAGTTCTTC
TRBV19	TRBJ2-3	.	.	CASSIRQGTDTQYF	TGTGCCAGTAGTATACGGCAGGGGACAGATACGCAGTATTTT
TRBV6-5	TRBJ2-2	.	TRBD2	CASSLAVNTGELFF	TGTGCCAGCAGTCTAGCGGTGAACACCGGGGAGCTGTTTTTT
TRBV2	TRBJ2-1	.	TRBD2	CASSVLAARNEQFF	TGTGCCAGCAGTGTCCTAGCGGCAAGAAATGAGCAGTTCTTC
TRBV7-9	TRBJ2-1	.	TRBD1	CASSSTGGGRNEQFF	TGTGCCAGCAGCTCGACAGGGGGAGGGCGCAATGAGCAGTTCTTC
TRBV19	TRBJ2-6	.	.	CASSIPHYPSGANVLTF	TGTGCCAGTAGTATCCCACACTACCCCTCTGGGGCCAACGTCCTGACTTTC
TRBV5-1	TRBJ2-3	.	.	CASSFSGRTDTQYF	TGCGCCAGCAGCTTTAGCGGCCGCACAGATACGCAGTATTTT